This TCR beta chain is drawn from a study of identical twins (dated by TCRdb to the mid-2010s). Some background on the complete study: TCR alpha and beta repertoires from monozygotic twins, unrelated adults of various ages and cord blood were deep-sequenced to test whether fetal clonotypes persist. To rule out contamination, the twin experiments were replicated at different times with different library preparation protocols.

Germline trimming: 0 bases from V, 2 bases from J; junction bases outside gene matches: 0. From a lookup of the germline V gene (reference sequence), CDR1 and CDR2 are DFQATT and SNEGSKA. The CDR3 goes from the cysteine to the phenylalanine over 14 residues. The entry retains the CDR3 DNA only, 42 bases that are in frame from base 1. The full study reports these points: Invariant T cells such as MAIT and iNKT could partly confound zero-insertion analyses, although diverse VJ usage argued against such confounding for most clonotypes. Because the same donors could not be followed over many years, the conclusions depended on cross-sectional statistical analysis. Out-of-frame TCR alpha sequences shared between twins showed an excess of low generation-probability sequences compared with coincidental sharing between unrelated individuals. In monozygotic twins, out-of-frame TCR alpha sharing was systematically underestimated by recombination models, although the models agreed with sharing between unrelated individuals. The excess sharing between twins in beta out-of-frame sequences was weaker because fewer shared sequences reduced the signal-to-noise ratio. Fewer insertions were carried by abundant cord blood beta clonotypes; a weaker similar trend was observed in young adult naive repertoires, while no such trend was observed in memory repertoires.

Libraries were prepared through 5' RACE. Sequencing was carried out with an Illumina HiSeq 2000. Template switching added a universal primer binding site, and the final cDNA carried a unique molecular identifier that allowed TCR cDNA molecules to be counted accurately. Specific primers in the conserved constant-segment region were used to synthesize first-strand cDNA for TCR alpha and beta chains. To control for contamination, every cDNA library was double barcoded, receiving both a SMART-Mk sample barcode and Illumina barcodes. TruSeq adapter sequences and Illumina sample barcodes were added in two successive PCR steps. Sequencing of the TCR alpha and beta cDNA libraries was done on the Illumina HiSeq platform using custom primers. As for the authors' bioinformatics: Unique molecular identifiers were extracted from raw reads with MiGEC, and CDR3 positions were determined with MiXCR. For each individual, recombination models were inferred using an EM algorithm with the repgenHMM and IGoR tools. The tcR package in R was used for shared clonotype analysis, with sharing normalized by the product of cloneset sizes. To study raw recombination free of thymic and clonal selection effects, out-of-frame nonproductive sequences were analyzed. TCRdb reprocessing: public reads trimmed at Q25 with fastp, clones called with MiXCR, in-frame beta chains kept. CDR3 protein sequences are deduplicated, and each keeps its most common genes and DNA. These V and J calls originate from TCRdb's pipeline instead of the authors' own analysis. A total of 350,000 to 500,000 distinct CDR3 sequences appear in this sample, around 18% of them only once. The ten largest clones capture around 12% of the sample.

Every donor was a healthy Caucasian. Three unrelated non-twin adults were additionally sequenced: a male aged 18 to 30, a male aged 50 to 59 and a female aged 50 to 59. Using Miltenyi CD45RO+ enrichment and human naive T-cell isolation kits, memory (CD45RO+) and naive T cells were isolated from PBMC. A note on this clonotype: Its antigen is unknown. Qualities for individual bases were not recorded, and no much larger clone is one base off.

This clonotype originated in a man aged 50-59 years in good health. What was sequenced was naive T cells sorted from blood. The cell subset or site label here, explained by the study, means: cells isolated with a human naive T-cell isolation kit. Recombination connected TRBV20-1 to TRBJ2-1, with TRBD1 identical over 8 junction bases. CDR3 protein: CSARDRGPYNEQFF. The nucleotides read TGCAGTGCTAGAGACAGGGGGCCCTACAATGAGCAGTTCTTC.